The clone carrying this TCR beta chain was seen more than once but under ten times. Its antigen is currently unknown. Single viable CD3+CD4+CD8-CD45RO+ cells were sorted as the memory CD4+ T cells. Serum IgG to CMV pp150, pp28, p38 and p52 defined serostatus. After thawing, CD4+ T cells were positively selected. The method was immunoSEQ multiplex PCR; TCRdb's version includes in-frame clones alone and lacks a portion of them. Of 50,000 to 60,000 clones listed, roughly four fifths are singletons. This record comes from a study of memory CD4+ T cells and cytomegalovirus serostatus. As for the study in general: Healthy Belgian adult donors included under ten CMV-positive and some 25 CMV-negative people. Study findings and constraints: 67 of 164 known CMV-associated TCRbeta sequences appeared in CD4+ memory.

Germline assignment: CDR1 SGHVS and CDR2 FQNEAQ. The CDR3 runs 13 residues. The J segment lost 9 bases and the V segment lost 3 bases, leaving 4 bases of the junction unmatched. The TCR originated in an adult in good health and CMV-seronegative. The chain employs TRBV7-8 and TRBJ2-1; 8 nucleotides line up with TRBD1. Sequenced sample: memory CD4+ T cells from blood. Here the CDR3 reads CASSLGQVGEQFF. CDR3 bases: TGTGCCAGCAGCTTGGGACAGGTGGGTGAGCAGTTCTTC.